One sample yielded the 3 T cell receptor beta chains listed below, sequenced in a study of CD8+CD57+ T cells in acquired aplastic anemia. Profiling of TCR beta VDJ combinations and CDR3 sequences used genomic DNA as template. MiXCR, applied by TCRdb to the reads, yields one record per CDR3 protein. The sample lists around 210,000 distinct CDR3 sequences; 60% to 80% were seen once. Individuals selected for sequencing had exhibited CD8+CD57+ cell expansion on flow cytometry. Sequenced sample: sorted CD4+, CD8+, or CD8+CD57+ T cells (not recorded which) from PBMCs. The source of these receptors is a human donor with aplastic anemia.

This clonotype was seen only a few times. V is TRBV19 and J is TRBJ1-6; 11 bases are a match to TRBD1. Germline V gene data show CDR1 as LNHDA and CDR2 as SQIVND (reference sequence). The ends lost 6 bases at V and 8 bases at J; junction bases unmatched: 3. The CDR3 is 14 residues long. CDR3 DNA sequence: TGTGCCAGTAGCACGGGACAGGGGGATTCACCCCTCCACTTT. Translated, it gives CASSTGQGDSPLHF.

V usage is TRBV11-2 and J usage is TRBJ2-7; possible D gene TRBD1, 6 bases. Germline CDR1 reads SGHAT; CDR2 reads FQNNGV. This CDR3 has 15 amino acids. Between the trimmed V and J ends, which lost 5 bases and 0 bases, there was a span of 14 bases. CDR3 sequence (DNA): TGTGCCAGCAGCAATTCCGGGACATTCTCCTACGAGCAGTACTTC. Translation gives CASSNSGTFSYEQYF.

This clonotype was observed many times. The CDR3: CASSVEADRNYGYTF. The CDR3 bases are TGTGCCAGCAGCGTAGAAGCGGACAGGAACTATGGCTACACCTTC. The chain combines TRBV9 with TRBJ1-2; TRBD1 matches 7 bases. This CDR3 is 15 amino acids long. J was trimmed by 2 bases and V by 0 bases; bases with no gene match: 4. Germline CDR1 and CDR2: SGDLS and YYNGEE.